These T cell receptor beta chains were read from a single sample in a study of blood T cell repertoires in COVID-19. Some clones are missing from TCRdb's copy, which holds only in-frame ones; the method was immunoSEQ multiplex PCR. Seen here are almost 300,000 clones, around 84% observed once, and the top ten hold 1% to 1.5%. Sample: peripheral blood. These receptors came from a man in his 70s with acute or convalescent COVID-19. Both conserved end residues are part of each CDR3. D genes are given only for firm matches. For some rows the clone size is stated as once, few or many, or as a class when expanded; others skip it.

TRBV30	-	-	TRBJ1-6	TGTGCCTGGAGTGTACCTCAGGGGAATTCACCCCTCCACTTT	CAWSVPQGNSPLHF
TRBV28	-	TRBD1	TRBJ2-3	TGTGCCAGCAGTTCCCGGACAGGGGCGCACACAGATACGCAGTATTTT	CASSSRTGAHTDTQYF
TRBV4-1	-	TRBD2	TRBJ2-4	TGCGCCAGCAGCCTTAGACTAGCGGGAGACGCCCGTGATTGCATTCAGTACTTC	CASSLRLAGDARDCIQYF
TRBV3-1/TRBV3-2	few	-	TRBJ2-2	TGTGCCAGTCGCAGGGGCACCGGGGAGCTGTTTTTT	CASRRGTGELFF
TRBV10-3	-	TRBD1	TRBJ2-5	TGTGCCATCAGCGGGACAGCTCAAGAGACCCAGTACTTC	CAISGTAQETQYF
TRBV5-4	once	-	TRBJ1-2	TGTGCCAGCACCAAGGGGGGGGCGACCCCAATAGGGTATGGCTACACCTTC	CASTKGGATPIGYGYTF
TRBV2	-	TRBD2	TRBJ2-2	TGTGCCAGCAGTCGGACTAGCGCGGGAACCGGGGAGCTGTTTTTT	CASSRTSAGTGELFF
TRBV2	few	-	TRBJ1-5	TGTGCCAGCAGTCTCCTCAGACAGGTTTACAATCAGCCCCAGCATTTT	CASSLLRQVYNQPQHF
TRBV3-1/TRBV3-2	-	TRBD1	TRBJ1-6	TGTGCCAGCCAGCAGACAGGGCTGGAATCACCCCTCCACTTT	CASQQTGLESPLHF
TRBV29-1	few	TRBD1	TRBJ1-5	TGCAGCGTTTCTCCCGGGACAGGGAATGGGCCCCAGCATTTT	CSVSPGTGNGPQHF
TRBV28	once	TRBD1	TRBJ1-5	TGTGCCAGCAGGTCCGGGACAGGGGGACGTCAGCCCCAGCATTTT	CASRSGTGGRQPQHF
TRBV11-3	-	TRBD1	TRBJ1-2	TGTGCCAGCAGCTTGACAGGGGGCTATGGCTACACCTTC	CASSLTGGYGYTF
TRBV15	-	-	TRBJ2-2	TGTGCCACCAGCTGGGGGGCGAACACCGGGGAGCTGTTTTTT	CATSWGANTGELFF
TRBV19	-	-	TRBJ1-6	TGTGCCAGTAGTATAGGTAACAGCTCACCCCTCCACTTT	CASSIGNSSPLHF
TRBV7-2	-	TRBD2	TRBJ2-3	TGTGCCAGCAGCTTAACTAGCGGGGGGATAGATACGCAGTATTTT	CASSLTSGGIDTQYF
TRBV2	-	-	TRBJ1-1	TGTGCCAGCAGAGGACAGCCGAACACTGAAGCTTTCTTT	CASRGQPNTEAFF
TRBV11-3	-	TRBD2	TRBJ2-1	TGTGCCAGCAGCTTAGTGGGGGGGAATGAGCAGTTCTTC	CASSLVGGNEQFF
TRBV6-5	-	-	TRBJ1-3	TGTGCCAGCAGTTACTCGACAGCTGGAAACACCATATATTTT	CASSYSTAGNTIYF
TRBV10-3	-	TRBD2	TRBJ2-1	TGTGCCATCAGTGAGGGTAGCGGGGGGGCAAGCAATGAGCAGTTCTTC	CAISEGSGGASNEQFF
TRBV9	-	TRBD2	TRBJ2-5	TGTGCCAGCAGCGTAACCCCCCGGGCGGGGGGGCAGGAGACCCAGTACTTC	CASSVTPRAGGQETQYF
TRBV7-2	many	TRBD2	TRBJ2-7	TGTGCCAGCAGCTTCTTAGCGGGAGTGGGGTCCTACGAGCAGTACTTC	CASSFLAGVGSYEQYF
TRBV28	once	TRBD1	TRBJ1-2	TGTGCCAGCAGGCGACAGGGGTATGGCTACACCTTC	CASRRQGYGYTF
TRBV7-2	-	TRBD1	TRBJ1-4	TGTGCCAGCAGCCAGAGACAGGGGGCTTTTCATGAAAAACTGTTTTTT	CASSQRQGAFHEKLFF
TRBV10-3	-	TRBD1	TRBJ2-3	TGTGCCATCAGTGGCGGGACAGGGTTGGGAGATACGCAGTATTTT	CAISGGTGLGDTQYF
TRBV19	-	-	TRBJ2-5	TGTGCCAGTAAACGGGACTCCGGTCGGGAAACCCAGTACTTC	CASKRDSGRETQYF
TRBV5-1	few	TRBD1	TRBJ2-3	TGCGCCAGCAGCATCAGACAGGGAGATACGCAGTATTTT	CASSIRQGDTQYF
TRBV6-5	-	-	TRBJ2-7	TGTGCCAGCAGATCAAATTACGAGCAGTACTTC	CASRSNYEQYF
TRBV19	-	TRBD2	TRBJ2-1	TGTGCCAGTAGTACCCTACTAGCGGGCTTTGACAATGAGCAGTTCTTC	CASSTLLAGFDNEQFF
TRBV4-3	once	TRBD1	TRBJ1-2	TGCGCCAGCAGCCAAGATCAAGGACAGGGAGGCTACACCTTC	CASSQDQGQGGYTF
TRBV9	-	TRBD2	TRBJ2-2	TGTGCCAGCAGCGTAGGGGCGGGAGTCGGGGAGCTGTTTTTT	CASSVGAGVGELFF
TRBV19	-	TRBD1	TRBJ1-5	TGTGCCAGTAGACCCAAAAGATCCGGACAGGGCAATCAGCCCCAGCATTTT	CASRPKRSGQGNQPQHF
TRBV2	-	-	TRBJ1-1	TGTGCCAGCAGTGAAGGCAGGTGGGAAGCTTTCTTT	CASSEGRWEAFF
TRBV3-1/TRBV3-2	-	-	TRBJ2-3	TGTGCCAGCAGCCAGGCACTGGGGGCAGGGAGCACAGATACGCAGTATTTT	CASSQALGAGSTDTQYF
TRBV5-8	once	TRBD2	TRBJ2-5	TGTGCCAGCGACGCCGTTCGAGCGGGAGGGCGAGAGACCCAGTACTTC	CASDAVRAGGRETQYF
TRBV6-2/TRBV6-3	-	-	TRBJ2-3	TGTGCCAGCAGTTATGGCGGAAGCACAGATACGCAGTATTTT	CASSYGGSTDTQYF
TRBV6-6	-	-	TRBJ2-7	TGTGCCAGCAGCCACTTGGGGGGAACGCCTTCCGAGCAGTACTTC	CASSHLGGTPSEQYF